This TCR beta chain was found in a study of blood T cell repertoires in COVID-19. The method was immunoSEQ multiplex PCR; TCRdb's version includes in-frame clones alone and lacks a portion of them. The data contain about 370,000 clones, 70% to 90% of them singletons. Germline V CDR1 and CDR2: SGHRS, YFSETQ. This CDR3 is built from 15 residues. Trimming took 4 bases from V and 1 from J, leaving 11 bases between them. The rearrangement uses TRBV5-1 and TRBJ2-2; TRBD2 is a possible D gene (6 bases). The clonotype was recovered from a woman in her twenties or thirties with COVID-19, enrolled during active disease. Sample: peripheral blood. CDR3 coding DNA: TGCGCCAGCAGCGACGGGACTGGGAACACCGGGGAGCTGTTTTTT. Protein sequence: CASSDGTGNTGELFF.